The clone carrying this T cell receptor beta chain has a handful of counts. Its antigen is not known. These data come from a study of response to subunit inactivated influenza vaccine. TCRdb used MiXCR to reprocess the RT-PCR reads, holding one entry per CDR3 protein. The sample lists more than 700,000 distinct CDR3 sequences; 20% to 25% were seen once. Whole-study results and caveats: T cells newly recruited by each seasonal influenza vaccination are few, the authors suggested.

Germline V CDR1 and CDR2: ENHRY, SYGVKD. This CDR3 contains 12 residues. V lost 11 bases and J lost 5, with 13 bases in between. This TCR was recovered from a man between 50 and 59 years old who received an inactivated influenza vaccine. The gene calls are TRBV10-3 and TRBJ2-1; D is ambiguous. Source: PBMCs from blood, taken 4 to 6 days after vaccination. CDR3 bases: TGTGCCTTCCAAGCTGGAAACAATGAGCAGTTCTTC. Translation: CAFQAGNNEQFF.